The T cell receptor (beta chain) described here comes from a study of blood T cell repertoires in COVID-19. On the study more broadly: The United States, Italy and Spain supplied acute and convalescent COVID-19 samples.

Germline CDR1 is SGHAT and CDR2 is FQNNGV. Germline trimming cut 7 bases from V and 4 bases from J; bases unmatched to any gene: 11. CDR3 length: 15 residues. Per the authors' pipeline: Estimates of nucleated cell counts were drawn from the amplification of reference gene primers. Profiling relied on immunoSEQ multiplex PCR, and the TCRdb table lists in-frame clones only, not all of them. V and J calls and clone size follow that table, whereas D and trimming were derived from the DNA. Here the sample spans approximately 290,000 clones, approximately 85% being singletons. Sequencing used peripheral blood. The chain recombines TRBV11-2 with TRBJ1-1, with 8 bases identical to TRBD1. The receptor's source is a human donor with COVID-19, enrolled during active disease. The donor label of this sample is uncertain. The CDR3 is CASTPLQGAGTEAFF. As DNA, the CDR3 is TGTGCCAGCACCCCACTTCAGGGGGCAGGCACTGAAGCTTTCTTT.